One sample yielded the 24 T cell receptor beta chains listed below, sequenced in a study of blood T cell repertoires in COVID-19. The assay was immunoSEQ multiplex PCR, and TCRdb's table has in-frame clones only and misses some. The repertoire has about 200,000 clones, about 90% of them found once; the top ten carry 1.6%. Sequenced material: peripheral blood. These receptors were obtained from a man between 18 and 29 years old with active or convalescent COVID-19.

The V gene is TRBV5-1, the J gene TRBJ2-1, with a weak D call TRBD2 (7 bases). The germline V gene encodes CDR1 SGHRS and CDR2 YFSETQ. Trimming cost V 0 bases and J 5 bases, with 12 bases left between them. The CDR3 is 15 amino acids. CDR3 in amino acids: CASSLGRGAHNEQFF. The CDR3 DNA sequence: TGCGCCAGCAGCTTGGGCCGGGGGGCCCACAATGAGCAGTTCTTC.

The V call is TRBV5-1, the J call TRBJ2-5; possible D gene TRBD1, 5 bases. This CDR3 has 16 residues. Trimming shortened V by 1 base and J by 1 base, and 14 bases separated the two germline ends. Per germline, CDR1 SGHRS and CDR2 YFSETQ. CDR3: CASSLPGFSIQETQYF. Written as DNA, the CDR3 is TGCGCCAGCAGCTTGCCAGGGTTCAGCATCCAAGAGACCCAGTACTTC.

V gene TRBV2 combines with J gene TRBJ1-1, with D unclear. The V and J ends lost 4 bases and 1 base respectively, with 10 bases between them. The CDR3 extends over 14 amino acids. Looked up from germline, CDR1 is SNHLY and CDR2 is FYNNEI. This CDR3 reads CASSALLENTEAFF. Here the CDR3 DNA reads TGTGCCAGCAGTGCTTTATTAGAGAACACTGAAGCTTTCTTT.

The chain employs TRBV5-1 and TRBJ2-3; TRBD1 matches at 9 bases. V shed 4 bases and J 3 bases; nucleotides not matched to a gene: 12. Looked up from germline, CDR1 is SGHRS and CDR2 is YFSETQ. The CDR3 loop spans 17 amino acids. CDR3 sequence: CASSIEPGTGLTDTQYF. CDR3 DNA sequence: TGCGCCAGCAGCATAGAACCCGGGACAGGGCTAACAGATACGCAGTATTTT.

The count of this clone is one. J is TRBJ1-3 and V is TRBV12-3 or TRBV12-4, with D maybe TRBD1 (5 bases). The CDR3 has 13 residues. The germline V and J ends were trimmed by 3 bases and 8 bases, with 11 bases remaining between them. The CDR3 spells CASSFFREDTIYF. In DNA, the CDR3 is TGTGCCAGCAGTTTTTTCAGGGAGGACACCATATATTTT.

The V and J genes are TRBV7-6 and TRBJ2-3; D is undetermined. The germline V and J ends were trimmed by 5 bases and 4 bases, with 13 bases remaining between them. There are 14 residues in the CDR3. Germline loops: CDR1 SGHVS, CDR2 FNYEAQ. CDR3 nucleotide sequence: TGTGCCAGCAGCCCCAGAGGATGGTCAGATACGCAGTATTTT. Protein: CASSPRGWSDTQYF.

The rearrangement uses TRBV12-3 or TRBV12-4 and TRBJ1-5; D unclear. With 6 bases removed from V and 1 base from J, the gap between germline ends came to 7 bases. This CDR3 comprises 13 residues. The CDR3 sequence is CASSPGSNQPQHF. CDR3 nucleotides: TGTGCCAGCAGCCCGGGAAGCAATCAGCCCCAGCATTTT.

The genes are TRBV9 and TRBJ1-6; D perhaps matches TRBD1 (6 bases). V dropped 2 bases and J dropped 4 bases, with 7 bases sitting between them. The CDR3 extends over 14 amino acids. Germline CDR1 reads SGDLS; CDR2 reads YYNGEE. The CDR3 loop reads CASSVGQYNSPLHF. DNA for the CDR3: TGTGCCAGCAGCGTCGGACAGTATAATTCACCCCTCCACTTT.

The chain is built from TRBV6-4 and TRBJ2-1; TRBD2 matches at 8 bases. The CDR3 consists of 16 residues. Germline-derived CDR1 and CDR2 are MRHNA and SNTAGT. Losses at the gene ends were 2 bases for V and 7 bases for J; bases not matched to a gene: 10. Here the CDR3 reads CASSDVPGGPENEQFF. The CDR3, as DNA: TGTGCCAGCAGTGACGTCCCGGGAGGGCCCGAAAATGAGCAGTTCTTC.

The chain recombines TRBV18 with TRBJ1-4; maybe TRBD1 (5 bases). V was cut by 3 bases and J by 5 bases, with 13 bases left in between. The germline V gene has CDR1 KGHSH and CDR2 LQKENI. The CDR3 loop spans 15 amino acids. CDR3 loop: CASSPRDGLNEKLFF. As DNA, the CDR3 is TGTGCCAGCTCACCGCGGGACGGCTTAAATGAAAAACTGTTTTTT.

The V call is TRBV3-1 (or the pseudogene TRBV3-2), the J call TRBJ2-7; D ambiguous. V was cut by 6 bases and J by 0 bases, with 15 bases left in between. CDR3 length equals 15 residues. The germline CDR1 and CDR2 sequences are LGHDT and YNNKEL (reference sequence). The CDR3 region is CASSQKARDSYEQYF. Here the CDR3 DNA reads TGTGCCAGCAGTCAGAAAGCTAGAGACTCCTACGAGCAGTACTTC.

V usage is TRBV7-8 and J usage is TRBJ1-2; a weak D match, TRBD1 (5 bases). Trimming left V 5 bases short and J 2 bases short, with 12 bases between. The length of the CDR3 is 14 residues. Germline CDR1 is SGHVS and CDR2 is FQNEAQ. The CDR3 here is CASSGARVNYGYTF. The CDR3 nucleotides read TGTGCCAGCAGCGGGGCCAGGGTGAACTATGGCTACACCTTC. Variable domain in full (rest from reference TRBV7-8 and TRBJ1-2): GAGVSQSPRYKVAKRGQDVALRCDPISGHVSLFWYQQALGQGPEFLTYFQNEAQLDKSGLPSDRFFAERPEGSVSTLKIQRTQQEDSAVYLCASSGARVNYGYTFGSGTRLTVV.

This clone was seen just once. The chain links TRBV5-1 to TRBJ2-2, with 8 nucleotides matching TRBD1. Germline V gives CDR1 SGHRS, CDR2 YFSETQ. V shed 3 bases and J 3 bases; nucleotides not matched to a gene: 7. CDR3 size: 16 residues. The CDR3 loop is CASSSGQGADTGELFF. For the CDR3, the DNA is TGCGCCAGCAGCTCCGGACAGGGAGCGGACACCGGGGAGCTGTTTTTT.

This sequence joins TRBV29-1 and TRBJ2-7, with a tentative D call TRBD2 (5 bases). V was cut by 2 bases and J by 4 bases, with 12 bases left in between. The CDR3 spans 13 residues. The germline V gene has CDR1 SQVTM and CDR2 ANQGSEA. The CDR3 loop reads CSVERETPYEQYF. CDR3 in DNA: TGCAGCGTTGAACGGGAAACCCCATACGAGCAGTACTTC.

The chain couples TRBV11-2 to TRBJ2-7, with D maybe TRBD1 (6 bases). Germline V gene lookup returns CDR1 SGHAT and CDR2 FQNNGV. V dropped 8 bases and J dropped 2 bases, with 19 bases sitting between them. The CDR3 has 15 amino acids. CDR3 region: CASQMIRDNTYEQYF. The CDR3, as DNA: TGTGCCAGCCAAATGATCCGGGACAATACCTACGAGCAGTACTTC.

The chain carries TRBV7-6 and TRBJ2-3, with a tentative D call TRBD2 (6 bases). The V and J ends lost 2 bases and 2 bases respectively, with 14 bases between them. Germline V lookup: CDR1 SGHVS, CDR2 FNYEAQ. The CDR3 sequence is 16 residues long. DNA of the CDR3: TGTGCCAGCAGCTTACGCTCCGGACTAACCACAGATACGCAGTATTTT. It codes for CASSLRSGLTTDTQYF. Combining the CDR3 with reference TRBV7-6 and TRBJ2-3 gives the whole variable domain GAGVSQSPRYKVTKRGQDVALRCDPISGHVSLYWYRQALGQGPEFLTYFNYEAQQDKSGLPNDRFSAERPEGSISTLTIQRTEQRDSAMYRCASSLRSGLTTDTQYFGPGTRLTVL.

The J gene is TRBJ2-7, the V gene TRBV7-3, with 7 bases identical to TRBD2. Germline V gene data show CDR1 as SGHTA and CDR2 as FQGTGA. J gave up 4 bases and V 1 base, and 7 bases lay outside the gene matches. CDR3 length: 15 amino acids. CDR3 region: CASSLRAGVDYEQYF. CDR3 DNA: TGTGCCAGCAGCTTAAGGGCGGGAGTGGATTACGAGCAGTACTTC.

This chain's CDR3 is CASSLAGMNTEAFF. The CDR3 coding sequence is TGTGCCAGCAGCTTGGCAGGGATGAACACTGAAGCTTTCTTT. The V and J genes are TRBV5-6 and TRBJ1-1; possible D gene TRBD1, 5 bases. Trimming removed 0 bases at V and 0 bases at J, with 6 bases between. Germline CDR1 and CDR2: SGHDT and YYEEEE. CDR3 length equals 14 residues.

The chain combines TRBV3-1 (or the pseudogene TRBV3-2) with TRBJ1-2; D gene unclear. The ends were cut back, 6 bases at V and 7 bases at J, with 21 bases in the middle. The germline V gene has CDR1 LGHDT and CDR2 YNNKEL (reference sequence). The CDR3 length is 15 residues. CDR3 in DNA: TGTGCCAGCAGTTTTGGTTCGGGAGATCAAGGTGGCTACACCTTC. Its protein product is CASSFGSGDQGGYTF.

The rearrangement uses TRBV6-4 and TRBJ1-4; maybe TRBD1 (5 bases). Germline CDR1 reads MRHNA; CDR2 reads SNTAGT. This CDR3 spans 13 amino acids. V lost 4 bases, J lost 4 bases, and 7 bases lay in between. CDR3 loop: CASSAGVNEKLFF. The CDR3 region has the DNA TGTGCCAGCAGTGCGGGGGTTAATGAAAAACTGTTTTTT.

The V call is TRBV7-8, the J call TRBJ1-2, with a possible D match to TRBD1 (6 bases). There are 14 residues in the CDR3. Germline CDR1 and CDR2: SGHVS and FQNEAQ. V lost 0 bases and J lost 2, with 7 bases in between. The CDR3 coding sequence is TGTGCCAGCAGCTTAGCCACAGGGAACTATGGCTACACCTTC. Encoded protein: CASSLATGNYGYTF.

This sequence joins TRBV4-1 and TRBJ2-7, with a possible D match to TRBD2 (6 bases). Germline CDR1 reads MGHRA; CDR2 reads YSYEKL. This CDR3 spans 15 amino acids. Deletions cut 2 bases from V and 2 bases from J, with 13 bases between. The CDR3 here is CASSQTAGDPYEQYF. Here the CDR3 DNA reads TGCGCCAGCAGCCAAACAGCGGGCGACCCCTACGAGCAGTACTTC.

The chain uses TRBV4-3 and TRBJ2-1; 11 nucleotides agree with TRBD1. V shed 11 bases and J 4 bases; nucleotides not matched to a gene: 10. This CDR3 region has 15 residues. The V gene's germline CDR1 is LGHNA and CDR2 YSLEER. The CDR3, as DNA: TGCGCCTCCCGTTCCGGGACAGGGGGTTACAATGAGCAGTTCTTC. Translation: CASRSGTGGYNEQFF.

This sequence joins TRBV13 and TRBJ1-2; D not certain. V was pared by 0 bases and J by 4 bases, with 3 bases between. The CDR3 consists of 12 residues. Germline V lookup: CDR1 PRHDT, CDR2 FYEKMQ (reference sequence). The CDR3 bases are TGTGCCAGCAGCTTAGGAGCCTATGGCTACACCTTC. This encodes CASSLGAYGYTF.